This TCR beta chain was identified during a study of blood T cell repertoires in COVID-19. About the study: The United States, Italy and Spain supplied acute and convalescent COVID-19 samples. T cells, B-cell-depleted T cells, or PBMCs supplied cDNA or gDNA.

Authors' analysis steps: How many nucleated cells were present was estimated from reference gene primer amplification. Generated by immunoSEQ multiplex PCR, the TCRdb table keeps only in-frame clones and is missing some. For V, J and clone size, that table is used; D and trimming come from the DNA. This table holds roughly 75,000 clones, less than 90% found once. Trimming took 3 bases from V and 0 from J, leaving 11 bases between them. The CDR3 is 15 amino acids. Germline V gene lookup returns CDR1 MRHNA and CDR2 SNTAGT. The sequence was obtained from a man aged 80 or over in a cohort sampled during active COVID-19. J is TRBJ1-2 and V is TRBV6-4; D is unresolved. Specimen: peripheral blood. CDR3 nucleotides: TGTGCCAGCAGTGAGTGGGCCGGATCTAACTATGGCTACACCTTC. This encodes CASSEWAGSNYGYTF.